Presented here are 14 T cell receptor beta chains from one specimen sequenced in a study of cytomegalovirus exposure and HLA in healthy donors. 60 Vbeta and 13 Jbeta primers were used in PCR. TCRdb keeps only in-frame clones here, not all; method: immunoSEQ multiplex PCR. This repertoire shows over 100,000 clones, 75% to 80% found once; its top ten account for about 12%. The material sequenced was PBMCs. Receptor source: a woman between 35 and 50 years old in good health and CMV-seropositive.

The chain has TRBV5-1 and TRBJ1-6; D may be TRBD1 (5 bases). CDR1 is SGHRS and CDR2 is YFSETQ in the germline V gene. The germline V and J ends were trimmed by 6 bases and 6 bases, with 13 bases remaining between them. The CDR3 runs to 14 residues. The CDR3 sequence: CASKQETFNSPLHF. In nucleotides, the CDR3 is TGCGCCAGCAAACAGGAGACCTTTAATTCACCCCTCCACTTT.

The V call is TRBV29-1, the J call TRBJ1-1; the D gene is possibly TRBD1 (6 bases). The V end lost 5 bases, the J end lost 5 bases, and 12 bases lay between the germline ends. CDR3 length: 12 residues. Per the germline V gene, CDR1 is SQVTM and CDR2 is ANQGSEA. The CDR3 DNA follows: TGCAGCGTTAACAGGGATACGACTGAAGCTTTCTTT. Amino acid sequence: CSVNRDTTEAFF. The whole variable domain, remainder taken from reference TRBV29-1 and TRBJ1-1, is SAVISQKPSRDICQRGTSLTIQCQVDSQVTMMFWYRQQPGQSLTLIATANQGSEATYESGFVIDKFPISRPNLTFSTLTVSNMSPEDSSIYLCSVNRDTTEAFFGQGTRLTVV.

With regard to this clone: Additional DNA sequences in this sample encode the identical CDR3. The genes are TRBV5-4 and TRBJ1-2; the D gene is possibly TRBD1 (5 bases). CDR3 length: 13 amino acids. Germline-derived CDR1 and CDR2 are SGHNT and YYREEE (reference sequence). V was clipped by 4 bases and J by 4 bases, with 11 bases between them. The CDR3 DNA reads TGTGCCAGCAGCCCAGCAGGGTTCTATGGCTACACCTTC. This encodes CASSPAGFYGYTF. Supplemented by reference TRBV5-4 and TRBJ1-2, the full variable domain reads ETGVTQSPTHLIKTRGQQVTLRCSSQSGHNTVSWYQQALGQGPQFIFQYYREEENGRGNFPPRFSGLQFPNYSSELNVNALELDDSALYLCASSPAGFYGYTFGSGTRLTVV.

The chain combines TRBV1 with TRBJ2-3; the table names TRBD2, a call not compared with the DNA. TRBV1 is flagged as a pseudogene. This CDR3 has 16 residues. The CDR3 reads CTSSRLAGAYADTQYF. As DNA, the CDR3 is TGCACCAGCAGCCGTTTAGCGGGGGCCTACGCGGATACGCAGTATTTT.

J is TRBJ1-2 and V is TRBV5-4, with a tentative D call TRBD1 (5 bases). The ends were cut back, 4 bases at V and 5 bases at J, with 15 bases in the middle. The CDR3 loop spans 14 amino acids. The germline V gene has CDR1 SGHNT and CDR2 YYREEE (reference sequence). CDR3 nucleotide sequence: TGTGCCAGCAGCCCACCCCACGGGACTTATGGCTACACCTTC. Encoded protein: CASSPPHGTYGYTF.

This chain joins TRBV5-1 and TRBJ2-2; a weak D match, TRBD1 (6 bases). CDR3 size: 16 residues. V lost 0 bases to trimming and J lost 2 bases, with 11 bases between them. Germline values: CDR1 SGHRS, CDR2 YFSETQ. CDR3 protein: CASSLGDIVNTGELFF. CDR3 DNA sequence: TGCGCCAGCAGCTTGGGGGACATTGTTAACACCGGGGAGCTGTTTTTT.

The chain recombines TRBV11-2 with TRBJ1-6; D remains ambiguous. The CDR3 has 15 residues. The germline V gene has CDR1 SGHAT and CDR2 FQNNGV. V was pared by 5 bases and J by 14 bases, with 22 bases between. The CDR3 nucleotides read TGTGCCAGCAGCCTCCAAGGCGGATCCTCTATAGCCCTCCACTTT. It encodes CASSLQGGSSIALHF.

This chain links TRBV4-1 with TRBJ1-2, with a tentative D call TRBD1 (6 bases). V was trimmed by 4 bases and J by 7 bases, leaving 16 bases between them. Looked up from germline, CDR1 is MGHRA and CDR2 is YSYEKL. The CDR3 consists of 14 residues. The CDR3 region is CASSPDRRGFGYTF. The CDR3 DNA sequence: TGCGCCAGCAGCCCAGACCGCAGGGGATTTGGCTACACCTTC.

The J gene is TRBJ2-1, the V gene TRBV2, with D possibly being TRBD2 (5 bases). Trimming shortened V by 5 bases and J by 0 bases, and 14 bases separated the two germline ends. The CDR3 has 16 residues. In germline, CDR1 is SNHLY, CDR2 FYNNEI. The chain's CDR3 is CASSLKPGSSYNEQFF. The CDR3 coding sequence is TGTGCCAGCAGTCTAAAACCGGGGAGCTCCTACAATGAGCAGTTCTTC. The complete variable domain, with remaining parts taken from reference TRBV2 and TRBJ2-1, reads EPEVTQTPSHQVTQMGQEVILRCVPISNHLYFYWYRQILGQKVEFLVSFYNNEISEKSEIFDDQFSVERPDGSNFTLKIRSTKLEDSAMYFCASSLKPGSSYNEQFFGPGTRLTVL.

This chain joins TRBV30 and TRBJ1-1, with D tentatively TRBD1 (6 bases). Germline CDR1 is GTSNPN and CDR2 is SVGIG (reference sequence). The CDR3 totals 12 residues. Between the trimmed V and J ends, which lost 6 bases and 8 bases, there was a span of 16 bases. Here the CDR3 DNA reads TGTGCCTGTGGCGGGGGGGCAGGGGAAGCTTTCTTT. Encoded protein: CACGGGAGEAFF.

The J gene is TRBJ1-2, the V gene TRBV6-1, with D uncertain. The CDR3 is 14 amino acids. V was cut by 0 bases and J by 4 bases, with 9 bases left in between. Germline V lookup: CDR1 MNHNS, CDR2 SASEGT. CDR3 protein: CASSEAQRSYGYTF. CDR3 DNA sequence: TGTGCCAGCAGTGAAGCGCAACGGAGCTATGGCTACACCTTC.

The CDR3 nucleotides are TGCGCCAGCAGCCAAGACCTCGGCAGAGCGGGGGGGCGAGGGGCCAACGTCCTGACTTTC. Its translation: CASSQDLGRAGGRGANVLTF. The V gene is TRBV4-1, the J gene TRBJ2-6, with 10 bases matching TRBD2. CDR1 is MGHRA, CDR2 YSYEKL, per germline. The junction had 12 bases not matched to a gene; V was cut back by 0 bases and J by 4 bases. The CDR3 is 20 residues long.

The CDR3 protein is CASSKWTAWSYGYTF. The CDR3 coding sequence is TGTGCCAGCAGCAAGTGGACAGCGTGGTCTTATGGCTACACCTTC. V usage is TRBV5-4 and J usage is TRBJ1-2; D might be TRBD1 (6 bases). This CDR3 region has 15 residues. CDR1 and CDR2 (germline): SGHNT, YYREEE (reference sequence). The V end was cut by 4 bases, the J end by 5 bases, with 18 bases between.

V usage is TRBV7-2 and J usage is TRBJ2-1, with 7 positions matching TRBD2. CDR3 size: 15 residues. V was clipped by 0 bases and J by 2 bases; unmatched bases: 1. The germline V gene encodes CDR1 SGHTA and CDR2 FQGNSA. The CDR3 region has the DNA TGTGCCAGCAGCTTAGCGGGGGGGGCCTACAATGAGCAGTTCTTC. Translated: CASSLAGGAYNEQFF.